Listed below are T cell receptor beta chains from one sample, sequenced in a study of regulatory T cells in long-lasting Graves disease. A single record per CDR3 protein comes from TCRdb applying MiXCR to the multiplex PCR reads. The sample has a few hundred thousand distinct CDR3 sequences, around a quarter seen once. Sequencing used peripheral blood mononuclear cells (PBMCs), obtained when the disease was refractory, from a patient treated with antithyroid drugs. These receptors were taken from a female donor with Graves disease. CDR3s include the opening cysteine and the closing phenylalanine or tryptophan. The order of the fields is J gene, clone size, D gene, V gene, CDR3 length, CDR3 protein, CDR3 DNA. A D gene is named only where the DNA matches it firmly. Only part of the rows carry a size: once, few, many, or a class if the clone is expanded.

>TRBJ1-1|.|.|TRBV19|17
CASSIDLPKGLNTEAFF
TGTGCCAGTAGTATAGATCTACCTAAGGGGCTGAACACTGAAGCTTTCTTT
>TRBJ1-2|.|.|TRBV20-1|12
CSGERPASGYTF
TGCAGTGGCGAGAGGCCCGCTTCGGGCTACACCTTC
>TRBJ1-2|.|.|TRBV19|14
CASSIEQSPYGYTF
TGTGCCAGTAGTATCGAGCAGAGCCCCTATGGCTACACCTTC
>TRBJ1-4|.|.|TRBV28|15
CASSLSSARGEKLFF
TGTGCCAGCAGTTTATCGTCAGCGAGGGGTGAAAAACTGTTTTTT
>TRBJ2-4|few|TRBD2|TRBV7-2|17
CASSPRGLAGGQVIQYF
TGTGCCAGCAGCCCGAGAGGACTAGCGGGAGGGCAGGTCATTCAGTACTTC
>TRBJ2-1|many|TRBD1|TRBV6-1|16
CASSETSGQGGNEQFF
TGTGCCAGCAGTGAAACCTCAGGACAGGGTGGGAATGAGCAGTTCTTC
>TRBJ2-7|many|.|TRBV6-1|15
CASSGPGLGSYEQYF
TGTGCCAGCAGTGGGCCGGGGTTAGGTTCCTACGAGCAGTACTTC
>TRBJ1-2|many|.|TRBV27|13
CASSFRINYGYTF
TGTGCCAGCAGTTTTCGGATTAACTATGGCTACACCTTC
>TRBJ1-4|.|.|TRBV2|18
CASSQDLLGWGSNEKLFF
TGCGCCAGCAGCCAAGATCTTCTGGGGTGGGGCAGTAATGAAAAACTGTTTTTT
>TRBJ1-1|many|.|TRBV12-3/TRBV12-4|14
CASTKDGMNTEAFF
TGTGCCAGCACTAAGGACGGCATGAACACTGAAGCTTTCTTT
>TRBJ1-1|.|.|TRBV20-1|12
CSARDRATRAFF
TGCAGTGCTAGAGACAGGGCGACGCGAGCTTTCTTT
>TRBJ2-7|many|.|TRBV27|13
CASSLGGADEQYF
TGTGCCAGCAGTTTGGGGGGGGCGGACGAGCAGTACTTC
>TRBJ2-7|many|.|TRBV20-1|14
CSARDYQESYEQYF
TGCAGTGCTAGAGATTACCAGGAGTCCTACGAGCAGTACTTC
>TRBJ2-7|many|TRBD2|TRBV27|17
CASSVGLAGGGLYEQYF
TGTGCCAGCAGTGTGGGACTAGCGGGAGGTGGTCTCTACGAGCAGTACTTC
>TRBJ1-4|few|.|TRBV30|12
CALDEWDEKLFF
TGTGCCTTGGACGAGTGGGATGAAAAACTGTTTTTT
>TRBJ1-6|few|.|TRBV5-1|16
CASSLRSGLPGSPLHF
TGCGCCAGCAGCTTGCGTTCGGGACTCCCGGGCTCACCCCTCCACTTT
>TRBJ2-2|few|TRBD2|TRBV20-1|14
CSAPLAGNTGELFF
TGCAGTGCCCCACTAGCGGGGAACACCGGGGAGCTGTTTTTT
>TRBJ1-1|few|.|TRBV6-5|14
CASSLVGGDGGAFF
TGTGCCAGCAGTTTGGTAGGGGGTGACGGCGGAGCTTTCTTT
>TRBJ1-4|few|.|TRBV29-1|10
CSVVNGKLFF
TGCAGCGTTGTAAATGGAAAACTGTTTTTT
>TRBJ2-7|few|.|TRBV19|15
CASSLGSETVYEQYF
TGTGCCAGTAGTCTGGGTTCAGAGACAGTCTACGAGCAGTACTTC
>TRBJ1-1|many|TRBD1|TRBV6-1|15
CASSAPDRVRTEAFF
TGTGCCAGCAGTGCACCTGACAGGGTACGGACTGAAGCTTTCTTT
>TRBJ2-4|few|.|TRBV6-2/TRBV6-3|15
CASSSGLLAKNIQYF
TGTGCCAGCAGTTCGGGCCTCCTGGCCAAAAACATTCAGTACTTC
>TRBJ1-5|.|.|TRBV7-9|17
CASSLALGGQANQPQHF
TGTGCCAGCAGCTTAGCGCTTGGGGGGCAGGCCAATCAGCCCCAGCATTTT
>TRBJ2-7|once|.|TRBV29-1|15
CSVSPTKFSTYEQYF
TGCAGCGTTTCCCCGACGAAATTTAGCACCTACGAGCAGTACTTC
>TRBJ2-1|.|TRBD1|TRBV11-3|11
CASRDRGEQFF
TGTGCCAGTAGGGACAGGGGCGAGCAGTTCTTC
>TRBJ1-3|few|TRBD1|TRBV5-1|16
CASSPAGTGDRNTIYF
TGTGCCAGCAGCCCAGCCGGGACAGGGGACAGAAACACCATATATTTT
>TRBJ1-1|few|.|TRBV29-1|14
CSVGAPGADTEAFF
TGCAGCGTGGGGGCACCCGGGGCTGACACTGAAGCTTTCTTT
>TRBJ2-7|.|.|TRBV7-8|17
CASSEDSSQSRFYEQYF
TGTGCCAGCAGCGAGGACAGTTCCCAGTCCCGATTCTACGAGCAGTACTTC
>TRBJ1-4|.|.|TRBV6-2/TRBV6-3|14
CASNNREGKEKLFF
TGTGCCAGCAATAACAGGGAAGGAAAAGAAAAACTGTTTTTT
>TRBJ2-7|.|.|TRBV7-2|13
CASSASREPERYF
TGTGCCAGCAGCGCAAGCCGGGAGCCCGAGCGGTACTTC
>TRBJ2-5|many|.|TRBV2|15
CASSEGGGGGETQYF
TGTGCCAGCAGTGAAGGGGGAGGAGGAGGAGAGACCCAGTACTTC
>TRBJ1-4|.|.|TRBV4-3|14
CASSQGPVEEKLFF
TGCGCCAGCAGCCAAGGGCCGGTGGAGGAAAAACTGTTTTTT
>TRBJ2-7|few|.|TRBV6-5|15
CASSYLGPRGYEQYF
TGTGCCAGCAGTTATCTTGGGCCGAGAGGTTACGAGCAGTACTTC
>TRBJ2-4|many|.|TRBV28|13
CASRTIAKNIQYF
TGTGCCAGCAGGACTATAGCCAAAAACATTCAGTACTTC
>TRBJ2-5|many|TRBD2|TRBV2|13
CASSQRGEETQYF
TGTGCCAGCAGCCAGCGGGGGGAAGAGACCCAGTACTTC
>TRBJ1-2|many|TRBD1|TRBV11-2|13
CASSLDRGHGYTF
TGTGCCAGCAGCTTAGACAGGGGGCATGGCTACACCTTC
>TRBJ2-7|.|TRBD1|TRBV29-1|14
CSVASGTGVYEQYF
TGCAGCGTTGCATCCGGGACAGGGGTCTACGAGCAGTACTTC
>TRBJ1-5|.|.|TRBV6-1|17
CASRPNVVTDSNQPQHF
TGTGCCAGCAGGCCAAACGTTGTCACGGATAGCAATCAGCCCCAGCATTTT
>TRBJ1-4|.|.|TRBV5-1|14
CASSPVQGNEKLFF
TGCGCCAGCAGTCCTGTACAGGGAAATGAAAAACTGTTTTTT
>TRBJ1-1|.|.|TRBV4-3|13
CASSRGTDTEAFF
TGCGCCAGCAGCAGGGGAACGGACACTGAAGCTTTCTTT
>TRBJ2-7|.|.|TRBV20-1|14
CSARDPSTSYEQYF
TGCAGTGCTAGAGATCCGAGTACCTCCTACGAGCAGTACTTC
>TRBJ2-7|many|.|TRBV20-1|15
CSASSSISNSYEQYF
TGCAGTGCTAGTAGCTCGATATCAAACTCCTACGAGCAGTACTTC
>TRBJ1-2|few|TRBD1|TRBV29-1|12
CSAGQGTGGYTF
TGCAGCGCTGGACAGGGAACAGGAGGCTACACCTTC
>TRBJ2-5|.|TRBD2|TRBV7-8|16
CASSSDTSGIQETQYF
TGTGCCAGCAGCTCCGATACTAGCGGGATCCAAGAGACCCAGTACTTC
>TRBJ1-3|few|.|TRBV27|15
CASKLTQGTGNTIYF
TGTGCCAGCAAGTTAACTCAGGGGACTGGAAACACCATATATTTT
>TRBJ2-7|many|.|TRBV2|13
CASSRGLNYEQYF
TGTGCCAGCAGCCGGGGACTTAATTACGAGCAGTACTTC
>TRBJ2-3|.|.|TRBV12-3/TRBV12-4|13
CASRNQDTDTQYF
TGTGCCAGCAGGAACCAGGACACAGATACGCAGTATTTT
>TRBJ2-7|many|TRBD2|TRBV7-3|15
CASSASPGLGYEQYF
TGTGCCAGCAGCGCAAGTCCGGGACTAGGCTACGAGCAGTACTTC
>TRBJ2-1|many|TRBD2|TRBV28|17
CASSHFGGKVSYNEQFF
TGTGCCAGCAGCCATTTCGGGGGGAAGGTTTCCTACAATGAGCAGTTCTTC
>TRBJ1-1|few|.|TRBV6-4|13
CASSQWGGLAAFF
TGTGCCAGCAGTCAATGGGGGGGCCTTGCAGCTTTCTTT
>TRBJ1-1|.|.|TRBV25-1|15
CASSDSGSLNTEAFF
TGTGCCAGCAGTGATTCGGGCAGCTTGAACACTGAAGCTTTCTTT
>TRBJ1-3|.|.|TRBV19|13
CASSGDTGNTIYF
TGTGCCAGTAGTGGGGACACTGGAAACACCATATATTTT
>TRBJ2-7|few|.|TRBV20-1|19
CSAREHQKPGPGGSYEQYF
TGCAGTGCTAGAGAGCACCAAAAACCGGGCCCCGGGGGCTCCTACGAGCAGTACTTC
>TRBJ1-1|few|.|TRBV6-2/TRBV6-3|12
CATQAGYTEAFF
TGTGCCACCCAGGCGGGGTACACTGAAGCTTTCTTT
>TRBJ2-7|.|.|TRBV5-1|16
CASSLVWQTSSYEQYF
TGCGCCAGCAGCTTGGTTTGGCAAACTAGCTCCTACGAGCAGTACTTC
>TRBJ2-7|.|.|TRBV9|15
CASSGGDSRRYEQYF
TGTGCCAGCAGCGGCGGGGACTCAAGAAGGTACGAGCAGTACTTC
>TRBJ1-1|.|TRBD1|TRBV28|16
CASSLHSGTGGTEAFF
TGTGCCAGCAGTCTCCATTCGGGGACAGGGGGTACTGAAGCTTTCTTT